The clone carrying this T cell receptor (beta chain) appeared once. The antigen remains undetermined. The sample belongs to a study of shared clonotypes between healthy human individuals. Study-level results: Clonotype sharing among donors was expected to depend on sequencing depth. Approximately 5% of naive CD4 clonotypes were shared across several donors.

This CDR3 has 18 residues. CDR1 is MDHEN and CDR2 is SYDVKM in the germline V gene. The V and J ends lost 1 base and 5 bases respectively, with 21 bases between them. Clones were read by immunoSEQ multiplex PCR, and TCRdb kept only the in-frame ones, dropping some. The table has 2,500,000 or so clones, approximately 92% seen once. The specimen sequenced was naive CD4+ T cells sorted from blood. As for subset: CD45RA+ positively selected. This chain links TRBV28 with TRBJ2-1, with D perhaps TRBD2 (6 bases). The sequence came from a young man in good health. CDR3 in amino acids: CASSLLNPRDSQDNEQFF. The DNA for the CDR3 is TGTGCCAGCAGTTTATTGAACCCGCGGGATTCTCAAGACAATGAGCAGTTCTTC.